Reported below is one TCR beta chain. Its cognate antigen is unknown. The data are from a study of Graves' ophthalmopathy and Graves' hyperthyroidism. Per germline, CDR1 SGHNT and CDR2 YENEEA. The CDR3 has 12 residues. V was pared by 5 bases and J by 7 bases, with 8 bases between. The evidence that diagnosis relied on was clinical symptoms, serum thyroxine, TRAb, thyroid ultrasound and orbital computed tomography. Fresh peripheral blood, around 9.8 ml, was the PBMC source. Study-level findings and limits: Its predictions of ophthalmopathy progression gave the model over 70% sensitivity and 72% to 85% specificity. Ophthalmopathy cases were distinguished from stable hyperthyroidism by a 13-signature model, reaching about 85% sensitivity and over 80% specificity.

Amplification from RNA transcripts yielded the TCR beta CDR3 regions. Second-round multiplex PCR came after first-round RT-PCR with HTBI primers. TCRdb processed the multiplex PCR reads anew with MiXCR; each CDR3 protein has one entry. The data hold hundreds of thousands of distinct CDR3 sequences, with roughly 41% observed a single time. The clonotype was recovered from an adult man with Graves' ophthalmopathy. Material: peripheral blood. The chain recombines TRBV11-3 with TRBJ1-4; D is unclear. The CDR3 region has the DNA TGTGCCAGCAGCCCAGCGACTGAAAAACTGTTTTTT. Protein sequence: CASSPATEKLFF.